Below are 3 T cell receptor beta chains sequenced from a single sample in a study of blood T cell repertoires in COVID-19. TCRdb's copy holds only in-frame clones and misses some; the assay was immunoSEQ multiplex PCR. The data contain around 72,000 clones, 75% to 90% of them seen just once; the ten biggest clones take up 8.3%. Sequencing was done on a sample of peripheral blood. The source is a man aged 50-60 years with active COVID-19.

This chain connects TRBV11-3 to TRBJ2-2; D not resolved. V gave up 5 bases and J gave up 5 bases, with 12 bases separating them. The CDR3 runs to 14 residues. The germline gives CDR1 SGHNT, CDR2 YENEEA. The CDR3 loop reads CASSGRVGTGELFF. As DNA, the CDR3 is TGTGCCAGCAGCGGCCGGGTAGGAACCGGGGAGCTGTTTTTT. Complete variable domain (other parts from reference TRBV11-3 and TRBJ2-2): EAGVVQSPRYKIIEKKQPVAFWCNPISGHNTLYWYLQNLGQGPELLIRYENEEAVDDSQLPKDRFSAERLKGVDSTLKIQPAELGDSAVYLCASSGRVGTGELFFGEGSRLTVL.

This clone has a single count. The genes are TRBV27 and TRBJ2-1; weak D call: TRBD2 (6 bases). The CDR3 spans 15 residues. V was shortened by 3 bases and J by 7 bases, with 16 bases between the two germline ends. Germline V gene sequence: CDR1 MNHEY, CDR2 SMNVEV (reference sequence). Here the CDR3 reads CASSFGVAEINEQFF. CDR3 bases: TGTGCCAGCAGTTTCGGGGTAGCGGAAATAAATGAGCAGTTCTTC.

V usage is TRBV3-1 (or the pseudogene TRBV3-2) and J usage is TRBJ2-1; 9 bases line up with TRBD2. CDR1 is LGHDT and CDR2 is YNNKEL in the germline V gene (reference sequence). Germline trimming cut 6 bases from V and 5 bases from J; bases unmatched to any gene: 8. The CDR3 totals 15 residues. The CDR3 is CASSRGLARDNEQFF. The CDR3 bases are TGTGCCAGCAGTCGTGGACTAGCGAGAGACAATGAGCAGTTCTTC.